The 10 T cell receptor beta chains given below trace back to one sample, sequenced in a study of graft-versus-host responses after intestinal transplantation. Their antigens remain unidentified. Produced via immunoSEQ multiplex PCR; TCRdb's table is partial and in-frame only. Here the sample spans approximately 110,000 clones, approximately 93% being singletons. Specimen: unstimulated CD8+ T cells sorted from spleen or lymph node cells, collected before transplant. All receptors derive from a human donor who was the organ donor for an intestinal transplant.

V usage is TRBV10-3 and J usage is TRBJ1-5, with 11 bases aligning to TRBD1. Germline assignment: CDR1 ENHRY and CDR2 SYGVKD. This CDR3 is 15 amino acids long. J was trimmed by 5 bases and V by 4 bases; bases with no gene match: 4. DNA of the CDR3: TGTGCCATCAGTGGGGACAGGGGGAAGGATCAGCCCCAGCATTTT. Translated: CAISGDRGKDQPQHF.

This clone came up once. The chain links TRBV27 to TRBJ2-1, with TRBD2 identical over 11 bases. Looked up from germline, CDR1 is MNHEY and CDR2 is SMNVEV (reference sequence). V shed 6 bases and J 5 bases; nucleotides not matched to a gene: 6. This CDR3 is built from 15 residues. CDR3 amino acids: CASRLTSGSHNEQFF. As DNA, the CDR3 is TGTGCCAGCAGATTAACTAGCGGGAGCCACAATGAGCAGTTCTTC.

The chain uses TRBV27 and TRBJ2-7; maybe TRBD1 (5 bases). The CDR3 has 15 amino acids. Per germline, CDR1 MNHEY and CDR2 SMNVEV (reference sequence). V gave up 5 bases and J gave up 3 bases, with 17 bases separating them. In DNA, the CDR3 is TGTGCCAGCAGTCCCACAGGTAGCCCCTTCTACGAGCAGTACTTC. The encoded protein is CASSPTGSPFYEQYF.

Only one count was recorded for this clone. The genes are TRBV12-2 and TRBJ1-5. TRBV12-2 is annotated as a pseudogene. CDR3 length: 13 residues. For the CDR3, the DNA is TGTGCAAGTCGCTTAGAGGGCAATCAGCCCCAGCATTTT. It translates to CASRLEGNQPQHF.

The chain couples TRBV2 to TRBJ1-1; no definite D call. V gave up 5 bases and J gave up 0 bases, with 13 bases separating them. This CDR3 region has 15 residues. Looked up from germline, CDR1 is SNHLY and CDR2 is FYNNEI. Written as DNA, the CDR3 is TGTGCCAGCAGTACGGGAGCAGGTATGAACACTGAAGCTTTCTTT. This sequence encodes CASSTGAGMNTEAFF.

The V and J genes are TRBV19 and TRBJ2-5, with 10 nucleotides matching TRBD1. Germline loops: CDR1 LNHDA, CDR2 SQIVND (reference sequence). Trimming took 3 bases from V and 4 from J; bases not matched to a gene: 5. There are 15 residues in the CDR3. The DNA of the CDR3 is TGTGCCAGTAGTATTCTCGGGACAGGGGCAGAGACCCAGTACTTC. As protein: CASSILGTGAETQYF.

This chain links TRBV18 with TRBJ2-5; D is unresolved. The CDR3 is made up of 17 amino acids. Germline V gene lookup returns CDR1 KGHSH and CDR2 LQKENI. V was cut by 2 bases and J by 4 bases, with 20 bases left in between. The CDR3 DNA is TGTGCCAGCTCACCAAGGTTAGAGGTTTGGTTTGGAGAGACCCAGTACTTC. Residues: CASSPRLEVWFGETQYF.

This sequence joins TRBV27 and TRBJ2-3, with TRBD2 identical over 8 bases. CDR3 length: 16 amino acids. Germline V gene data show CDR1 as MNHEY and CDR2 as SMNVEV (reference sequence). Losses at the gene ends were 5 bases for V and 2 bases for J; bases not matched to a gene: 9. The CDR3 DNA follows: TGTGCCAGCAGTCCTACCAGCGGGAGATTCACAGATACGCAGTATTTT. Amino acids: CASSPTSGRFTDTQYF.

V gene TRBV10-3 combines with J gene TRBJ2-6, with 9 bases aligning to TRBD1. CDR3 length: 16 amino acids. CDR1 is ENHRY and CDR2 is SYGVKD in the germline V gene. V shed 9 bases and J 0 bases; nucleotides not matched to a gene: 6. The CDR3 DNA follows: TGTGCCATACGACAGGGGGAACCCTCTGGGGCCAACGTCCTGACTTTC. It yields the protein CAIRQGEPSGANVLTF.

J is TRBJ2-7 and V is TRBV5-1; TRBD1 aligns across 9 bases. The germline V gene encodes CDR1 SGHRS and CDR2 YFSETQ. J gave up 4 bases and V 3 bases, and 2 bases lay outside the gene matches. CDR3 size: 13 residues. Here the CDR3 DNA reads TGCGCCAGCAGCTCGGACAGGGGTTACGAGCAGTACTTC. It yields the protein CASSSDRGYEQYF.